The TCR beta chain under discussion was sequenced for a study of CD8+ T cells in alopecia areata (dated by TCRdb to between 2018 and 2020). Describing the broader study: Treated patients were enrolled in an open-label pilot trial of oral tofacitinib at 5 to 10 mg twice daily for moderate-to-severe alopecia areata. Patients stayed on tofacitinib for 6 to 18 months and then had 6 months of follow-up off drug so that delayed response and recurrence could be assessed. The SALT score, which quantifies the percentage of affected scalp surface area, was used to measure disease severity in treated patients. To study T cell clonal expansion in alopecia areata, the researchers applied high-throughput TCRbeta sequencing to both the C3H/HeJ mouse model and human patients. Human TCRbeta sequencing covered scalp tissue and sorted CD4+ and CD8+ peripheral blood T cells from patchy and totalis/universalis alopecia areata patients and healthy controls. Biopsies were taken from tofacitinib-treated patients at baseline and again at 4 and 24 weeks into treatment, and several of those patients also had a later scalp biopsy. Clonality in the scalp was compared among normal scalp (n=4), patchy alopecia areata scalp (n=8), and alopecia totalis/universalis scalp (n=8). RNA came from the PAXgene miRNA kit for fixed scalp, the miRNeasy kit for PBMCs, and the RNeasy kit for mouse skin. immunoSEQ multiplex PCR using 35 Vbeta forward primers and 13 Jbeta reverse primers was used to amplify TCRbeta CDR3 regions. General study outcomes and caveats: Many expanded lesional clones persisted in scalp and blood during tofacitinib treatment, which may partly explain relapse after stopping treatment. Compared with normal scalp, lesional scalp, particularly in alopecia totalis/universalis, had higher clonality and more expanded CD8+ clones, which suggests antigenic drive. Tofacitinib significantly decreased scalp clonality and the number of expanded CD8+ clones among the top 100 scalp clones. The treated cohort was small, with a single nonresponder, so links between baseline CD8+ expansion and response need larger studies. Compared with mice, TCR sequences shared between patients were less clear, possibly partly because of HLA diversity across the patient population. Unlike mouse skin, which is dominated by gammadelta T cells, normal human skin has resident alphabeta T cells that are also sequenced, and this complicates analysis of the scalp TCR repertoire.

V lost 4 bases and J lost 5 bases, and the count of bases not matched to a germline gene is 4. As encoded in the germline V gene (reference sequence), CDR1 is GTSNPN while CDR2 is SVGIG. From the cysteine through the phenylalanine, the CDR3 covers 14 amino acids. The only DNA kept is the CDR3, 42 bases in frame from the first base. The sample's treatment or condition label, in plain terms: oral pan-JAK inhibitor, 5-10 mg twice daily. Lesional scalp punch biopsies and peripheral blood were collected from alopecia areata patients. PBMCs were isolated by density centrifugation and stained for CD3, CD4 and CD8, after which CD4+ and CD8+ T cells were sorted on a FACSAria. Libraries were prepared through the immunoSEQ multiplex PCR assay. To provide template for TCR sequencing, every sample had RNA extracted and reverse transcribed into cDNA. First-strand cDNA was synthesized with SuperScript III using a 2:1 mix of oligo-dT and random hexamers. A synthetic immune receptor repertoire was used to assess amplification bias, and residual bias was removed computationally. On the authors' methods: After raw reads were preprocessed to remove errors, the CDR3 was defined following IMGT conventions as running from the conserved cysteine to phenylalanine. Clonality was computed as 1 minus the Shannon entropy, with the entropy normalized by log2 of the number of productive unique TCRs. Whether each scalp clone was CD4 or CD8 was inferred by checking scalp TCRbeta sequences against the CD4 and CD8 repertoires from sorted blood. TCRdb obtained this table from immuneACCESS and retained in-frame rearrangements with V and J assigned. These tables miss some clones; where compared with another copy, unresolved V genes account for less than half of the shortfall, and the remainder is unexplained. The V and J calls and clone size were taken over from that table, and D and trimming were inferred from the DNA. The sample table shows about 87,000 clones, and about two thirds are seen once. In total, the top ten clones hold around a sixth of the sample.

This clone has a single count. Its binding antigen is unknown. No base-level quality is on record; no much larger clone is a single base apart. The TCR sequence derives from a human donor with alopecia areata. The sample consisted of CD8+ T cells sorted from blood, taken between weeks 44 and 45, from a patient treated with tofacitinib. The V and J segments used are TRBV30 and TRBJ2-3; a stretch of 12 junction bases matches TRBD2. The CDR3 protein sequence reads: CAWTSGGAGDTQYF. In nucleotide form, the sequence is TGTGCCTGGACTAGCGGGGGGGCCGGAGATACGCAGTATTTT.